One sample yielded the 27 T cell receptor beta chains listed below, sequenced in a study of beta chain features in type 1 diabetes. Antigen specificity for these receptors is unknown. Expressed TCRB transcripts were sequenced after all isolated RNA was converted to cDNA. Libraries were prepared by immunoSEQ multiplex PCR; TCRdb keeps only in-frame clonotypes and omits some of them. The sample consists of around 70,000 clones, approximately 50% of them appearing once. General observations from the study: Type 1 diabetes patients had moderately but significantly shorter TCRB CDR3s in all four CD4+ subsets.

Sequencing input: central memory CD4+ T cells from blood. These receptors came from a man aged 25 to 45 with type 1 diabetes.

This clone was detected only a few times. The chain combines TRBV30 with TRBJ1-1; 7 nucleotides agree with TRBD1. The junction had 13 bases not matched to a gene; V was cut back by 1 base and J by 5 bases. CDR1 and CDR2 from the germline V gene are GTSNPN and SVGIG (reference sequence). CDR3 length: 16 residues. The CDR3 is CAWSAERGQAETEAFF. The CDR3 region has the DNA TGTGCCTGGAGTGCCGAGAGAGGACAGGCTGAGACTGAAGCTTTCTTT. The full variable domain, rest sourced from reference TRBV30 and TRBJ1-1, is SQTIHQWPATLVQPVGSPLSLECTVEGTSNPNLYWYRQAAGRGLQLLFYSVGIGQISSEVPQNLSASRPQDRQFILSSKKLLLSDSGFYLCAWSAERGQAETEAFFGQGTRLTVV.

The genes are TRBV12-5 and TRBJ2-3; D remains unclear. The CDR3 consists of 16 residues. Trimming took off 4 bases at V and 2 bases at J, with 16 bases between the two ends. Germline loops: CDR1 LGHNT, CDR2 FRNRAP. The CDR3 loop reads CASGSANRATTDTQYF. CDR3 in DNA: TGTGCTAGTGGTTCTGCCAACAGAGCCACCACAGATACGCAGTATTTT.

The chain recombines TRBV18 with TRBJ2-3; 7 nucleotides align to TRBD1. The CDR3 consists of 18 residues. In germline, CDR1 is KGHSH, CDR2 LQKENI. V shed 3 bases and J 4 bases; nucleotides not matched to a gene: 16. For the CDR3, the DNA is TGTGCCAGCTCACCCGGGACAGCCCGCTCGTGGAAGCCAGATACGCAGTATTTT. The encoded protein is CASSPGTARSWKPDTQYF.

The rearrangement links TRBV7-8 to TRBJ2-7; 7 nucleotides agree with TRBD2. This CDR3 region has 14 residues. Germline loops: CDR1 SGHVS, CDR2 FQNEAQ. The trim removed 4 bases at V and 4 bases at J, leaving 7 bases unmatched. The CDR3: CASSWRESGYEQYF. For the CDR3, the DNA is TGTGCCAGCAGCTGGCGGGAGTCCGGGTACGAGCAGTACTTC.

For this clone: The same CDR3 is also encoded by other DNA sequences in this sample. V and J are TRBV29-1 and TRBJ2-6; 7 bases match TRBD1. With 3 bases clipped from V and 4 bases from J, the junction kept 3 bases outside the gene matches. Germline V lookup: CDR1 SQVTM, CDR2 ANQGSEA. This CDR3 has 14 residues. In DNA form, the CDR3 reads TGCAGCGTTGAGGACAGGACAGGGGCCAACGTCCTGACTTTC. It encodes CSVEDRTGANVLTF.

This clone was seen a few times. The chain joins TRBV5-6 to TRBJ2-2, with D possibly matching TRBD1 (5 bases). Trimming took 0 bases from V and 6 from J, leaving 15 bases between them. The CDR3 covers 16 residues. The germline V gene encodes CDR1 SGHDT and CDR2 YYEEEE. This CDR3 reads CASSLGRTIEAGELFF. DNA for the CDR3: TGTGCCAGCAGCTTGGGGCGGACAATCGAAGCCGGGGAGCTGTTTTTT.

This clone turned up a few times. V gene TRBV7-9 combines with J gene TRBJ2-7, with 8 bases lining up with TRBD1. Trimming took 0 bases from V and 1 from J; bases not matched to a gene: 2. Per germline, CDR1 SEHNR and CDR2 FQNEAQ (reference sequence). The CDR3 is made up of 15 amino acids. The CDR3 nucleotides read TGTGCCAGCAGCTTAGCACAGGGGGGATCCTACGAGCAGTACTTC. It translates to CASSLAQGGSYEQYF.

The chain joins TRBV10-3 to TRBJ2-3; 8 bases match TRBD1. Per germline, CDR1 ENHRY and CDR2 SYGVKD. This CDR3 spans 13 amino acids. The trim removed 8 bases at V and 6 bases at J, leaving 7 bases unmatched. The DNA of the CDR3 is TGTGCCATCTCATCGGACAGGGACGATACGCAGTATTTT. Translation: CAISSDRDDTQYF.

As DNA, the CDR3 is TGTGCCAGTAGTACCTACCGGACAGGGGTCATGTACACTGAAGCTTTCTTT. Translated, it gives CASSTYRTGVMYTEAFF. The chain joins TRBV19 to TRBJ1-1; 9 bases are a match to TRBD1. V lost 4 bases, J lost 3 bases, and 12 bases stayed unmatched. Germline V gene lookup returns CDR1 LNHDA and CDR2 SQIVND (reference sequence). The CDR3 consists of 17 residues.

This clone was observed a single time. The V gene is TRBV9, the J gene TRBJ2-2; D perhaps matches TRBD1 (5 bases). The CDR3 sequence is 14 residues long. V was clipped by 0 bases and J by 3 bases, with 6 bases between them. The V gene's germline CDR1 is SGDLS and CDR2 YYNGEE. The CDR3 nucleotides are TGTGCCAGCAGCGTAGAGGGGTACACCGGGGAGCTGTTTTTT. Translating it yields CASSVEGYTGELFF.

This clone appeared a few times. Other nucleotide sequences in the sample specify the same CDR3. This chain uses TRBV20-1 with TRBJ2-3; D is perhaps TRBD2 (6 bases). Trimming left V 4 bases short and J 6 bases short, with 8 bases between. The CDR3 sequence is 11 residues long. Germline CDR1 and CDR2: DFQATT and SNEGSKA (reference sequence). The CDR3 is CSAKRADTQYF. The CDR3 DNA is TGCAGTGCTAAGCGGGCGGATACGCAGTATTTT.

The chain recombines TRBV30 with TRBJ2-7; 7 bases match TRBD1. Germline CDR1 GTSNPN, CDR2 SVGIG (reference sequence). The CDR3 totals 12 residues. The J segment lost 2 bases and the V segment lost 4 bases, leaving 2 bases of the junction unmatched. CDR3 in DNA: TGTGCCTGGACAGGGGGTCCCTACGAGCAGTACTTC. Protein sequence: CAWTGGPYEQYF.

The rearrangement uses TRBV5-1 and TRBJ2-5, with 11 positions matching TRBD2. The CDR3 has 14 residues. The junction had 4 bases not matched to a gene; V was cut back by 6 bases and J by 3 bases. Germline V gives CDR1 SGHRS, CDR2 YFSETQ. The CDR3 nucleotides are TGCGCCAGCAACCCGGGACTAGCGGAAGAGACCCAGTACTTC. It codes for CASNPGLAEETQYF.

This clone was seen a few times. V and J are TRBV5-1 and TRBJ2-7, with TRBD1 matching 8 bases. The CDR3 covers 15 residues. Germline V gene data show CDR1 as SGHRS and CDR2 as YFSETQ. The V and J ends lost 0 bases and 2 bases, in that order; junction bases with no gene match: 4. DNA of the CDR3: TGCGCCAGCAGCTTGGTTCGGACAGGGCCCTACGAGCAGTACTTC. Residues: CASSLVRTGPYEQYF. Full variable domain (missing parts from reference TRBV5-1 and TRBJ2-7): KAGVTQTPRYLIKTRGQQVTLSCSPISGHRSVSWYQQTPGQGLQFLFEYFSETQRNKGNFPGRFSGRQFSNSRSEMNVSTLELGDSALYLCASSLVRTGPYEQYFGPGTRLTVT.

This clone was seen just once. The chain links TRBV5-5 to TRBJ2-3; D is undetermined. CDR1 and CDR2 from the germline V gene are SGHKS and YYEKEE (reference sequence). V shed 10 bases and J shed 2 bases, with 14 bases lying between them. CDR3 size: 13 residues. The CDR3 loop is CASRVVNTDTQYF. The CDR3 nucleotides read TGTGCCTCCCGGGTGGTTAACACAGATACGCAGTATTTT. Looking up the rest from reference TRBV5-5 and TRBJ2-3 gives the full variable domain: DAGVTQSPTHLIKTRGQQVTLRCSPISGHKSVSWYQQVLGQGPQFIFQYYEKEERGRGNFPDRFSARQFPNYSSELNVNALLLGDSALYLCASRVVNTDTQYFGPGTRLTVL.

The chain joins TRBV7-9 to TRBJ2-1; D call uncertain. Germline V CDR1 and CDR2: SEHNR, FQNEAQ (reference sequence). This CDR3 comprises 13 residues. The ends were cut back, 5 bases at V and 12 bases at J, with 17 bases in the middle. CDR3 in amino acids: CASSIPPAGRQFF. The CDR3 DNA reads as TGTGCCAGCAGCATCCCTCCCGCCGGTCGGCAGTTCTTC.

This chain joins TRBV4-1 and TRBJ2-3; TRBD2 agrees at 10 bases. The germline CDR1 and CDR2 sequences are MGHRA and YSYEKL. The trim removed 5 bases at V and 2 bases at J, leaving 7 bases unmatched. The CDR3 consists of 16 residues. The CDR3 is CASSVGLADTTDTQYF. The CDR3 DNA sequence: TGCGCCAGCAGCGTCGGACTAGCGGACACCACAGATACGCAGTATTTT.

V gene TRBV4-1 combines with J gene TRBJ2-1; 7 positions agree with TRBD1. The CDR3 has 13 amino acids. CDR1 is MGHRA and CDR2 is YSYEKL in the germline V gene. V lost 1 base and J lost 10; bases outside the gene matches: 4. CDR3 residues: CASSQAGGEEQFF. DNA of the CDR3: TGCGCCAGCAGCCAAGCAGGGGGAGAGGAGCAGTTCTTC.

This chain connects TRBV15 to TRBJ1-1, with D perhaps matching TRBD1 (6 bases). The CDR3 is 13 amino acids. V lost 5 bases and J 7 bases, leaving 14 bases between the germline ends. Looked up from germline, CDR1 is LNHNV and CDR2 is YYDKDF (reference sequence). The CDR3 coding sequence is TGTGCCACCAGCTGGAAAACAGGGAGTGAAGCTTTCTTT. Residues: CATSWKTGSEAFF.

This chain joins TRBV6-5 and TRBJ1-3; no reliable D call. In germline, CDR1 is MNHEY, CDR2 SVGAGI. The CDR3 loop spans 15 amino acids. Trimming cost V 5 bases and J 5 bases, with 16 bases left between them. The CDR3 reads CASSPTPGNRNTIYF. In DNA, the CDR3 is TGTGCCAGCAGTCCGACCCCGGGGAATCGAAACACCATATATTTT.

This clone has only a few counts. The chain joins TRBV7-2 to TRBJ2-5; 9 nucleotides line up with TRBD1. The CDR3 sequence is 14 residues long. Germline CDR1 reads SGHTA; CDR2 reads FQGNSA. V was clipped by 5 bases and J by 3 bases; unmatched bases: 4. The CDR3 here is CASSTRTGEETQYF. The CDR3, as DNA: TGTGCCAGCAGCACCCGGACAGGGGAAGAGACCCAGTACTTC.

CDR3 nucleotide sequence: TGTGCCAGCAGCTTAACGGCGGGGGGAACAACTAATGAAAAACTGTTTTTT. This codes for CASSLTAGGTTNEKLFF. This chain connects TRBV7-2 to TRBJ1-4, with D possibly matching TRBD1 (5 bases). The CDR3 length is 17 residues. The V end was cut by 2 bases, the J end by 0 bases, with 13 bases between. CDR1 and CDR2 from the germline V gene are SGHTA and FQGNSA.

This clone showed up just a few times. The J gene is TRBJ2-3, the V gene TRBV7-9, with D uncertain. The germline V gene has CDR1 SEHNR and CDR2 FQNEAQ (reference sequence). This CDR3 has 15 amino acids. Trimming cost V 5 bases and J 4 bases, with 16 bases left between them. Here the CDR3 DNA reads TGTGCCAGCAGCCCCAGCAGGATTTTCGCAGATACGCAGTATTTT. It translates to CASSPSRIFADTQYF.

The genes are TRBV9 and TRBJ2-1; 13 bases fit TRBD2. The trim removed 0 bases at V and 0 bases at J, leaving 3 bases unmatched. CDR3 size: 18 residues. Germline assignment: CDR1 SGDLS and CDR2 YYNGEE. The CDR3 nucleotides are TGTGCCAGCAGCGTAGAGGGACTAGCGGGGAGCTCCTACAATGAGCAGTTCTTC. This sequence encodes CASSVEGLAGSSYNEQFF.

This clone has a handful of counts. The chain combines TRBV19 with TRBJ2-2; 9 bases line up with TRBD2. V was clipped by 6 bases and J by 8 bases; unmatched bases: 13. Germline V lookup: CDR1 LNHDA, CDR2 SQIVND (reference sequence). The CDR3 sequence is 16 residues long. The CDR3 spells CASRRREGQKKGELFF. In nucleotides, the CDR3 is TGTGCCAGTAGAAGGCGGGAGGGTCAAAAGAAGGGGGAGCTGTTTTTT.

The CDR3 DNA reads TGTGCCAGCAGCCAGACCCAGGGGGAGACCCAGTACTTC. It yields the protein CASSQTQGETQYF. This chain uses TRBV7-2 with TRBJ2-5; D may be TRBD1 (6 bases). With 5 bases removed from V and 5 bases from J, the gap between germline ends came to 12 bases. This CDR3 is 13 amino acids long. Germline loops: CDR1 SGHTA, CDR2 FQGNSA.

There are a few counts of this clone. This rearrangement joins TRBV29-1 to TRBJ2-3; TRBD1 aligns across 7 bases. The CDR3 has 13 amino acids. Germline-derived CDR1 and CDR2 are SQVTM and ANQGSEA. Unmatched junction bases numbered 10, after V lost 7 bases and J lost 6 bases. The CDR3 reads CSAGTEVYDTQYF. The CDR3 DNA reads TGCAGCGCCGGGACAGAGGTTTACGATACGCAGTATTTT.